This T cell receptor (beta chain) emerged from a study of T cells in Graves' hyperthyroidism and ophthalmopathy. Study in general: Peripheral blood sampling occurred at initial diagnosis, before any treatment.

This clonotype appeared many times. What it recognizes is unknown. V trimming: 0 bases; J trimming: 6 bases; junction bases outside the gene matches: 6. There are 16 residues in the CDR3. Germline V gene sequence: CDR1 LGHDT, CDR2 YNNKEL (reference sequence). With a duration under 2 months, the hyperthyroidism was newly diagnosed in patients aged 18 to 65. Exclusion of a patient resulted from uncontrolled infection, other autoimmune disease, pregnancy or lactation. The investigators amplified TCR beta CDR3 regions from RNA transcripts. TCR CDR3 underwent first-round RT-PCR with the HTBI primer set. TCRdb reprocessed the multiplex PCR reads via MiXCR and lists one record per CDR3 protein. This repertoire shows fewer than 400,000 distinct CDR3 sequences, over 15% found once; its top ten account for approximately 35%. Findings and caveats of the study: In the blood, most expanded thyroid clonotypes above 0.001 appeared as well.

The source of this sequence is a man younger than 40 with Graves' hyperthyroidism. The chain links TRBV3-1 to TRBJ2-2; 8 positions match TRBD1. The sample consisted of blood. CDR3 sequence (DNA): TGTGCCAGCAGCCAAGACCCGGGACAGGTCTCCGGGGAGCTGTTTTTT. This encodes CASSQDPGQVSGELFF.